Listed here is a single T cell receptor beta chain. Its antigen is unidentified. Vbeta (60) and Jbeta (13) primers were used in the PCR. Only in-frame clones appear in the TCRdb table, and some are missing; sequencing was by immunoSEQ multiplex PCR. The sample lists over 85,000 clones, roughly four fifths seen once, with roughly 0.6% in the top ten. This sample is part of a study of cytomegalovirus exposure and HLA in healthy donors. The wider study: Early released data had tens of millions of unique TCRs, all coming from HLA-typed donors.

The length of the CDR3 is 17 residues. CDR1 is SGHAT and CDR2 is FQNNGV in the germline V gene. Trimming cost V 4 bases and J 1 base; bases outside gene matches: 7. Study findings and constraints: Common viral pathogens (according to a later analysis) appeared linked to several of the most significant clusters.

Sequenced material: PBMCs. The TCR originated in a man between 25 and 39 years old in good health and CMV-seronegative. The chain couples TRBV11-2 to TRBJ2-5; 12 nucleotides match TRBD2. The CDR3 region is CASSSTSGGPLQETQYF. CDR3 nucleotide sequence: TGTGCCAGCAGCTCGACTAGCGGGGGACCCCTCCAAGAGACCCAGTACTTC.